A selection of T cell receptor beta chains follows, all from one sample in a study of brain T cells in children with intractable seizures. The protocol was immunoSEQ multiplex PCR, while the TCRdb copy is restricted to in-frame clones and leaves out a portion. The sample has around 80,000 clones, approximately 89% seen once. The specimen comprised peripheral blood, sampled at surgery. The receptors originated from a girl aged 2 to 9 with Rasmussen encephalitis and intractable seizures. Both conserved end residues are part of each CDR3. Fields, in order: V gene, J gene, D gene, clone size, CDR3 protein, CDR3 DNA. The D gene is left open where the match is weak. Expanded clones are given a class, and other clones once, few, many or no size at all.

V: TRBV6-5
J: TRBJ1-4
D: -
size: once
CDR3: CATSIATNEKLFF
DNA: TGTGCCACCTCCATCGCAACTAATGAAAAACTGTTTTTT

V: TRBV3-1/TRBV3-2
J: TRBJ2-5
D: TRBD2
size: -
CDR3: CASSQVYGSSGGPRETQYF
DNA: TGTGCCAGCAGCCAAGTTTATGGTAGTAGCGGGGGTCCTAGAGAGACCCAGTACTTC

V: TRBV6-5
J: TRBJ2-7
D: TRBD2
size: -
CDR3: CATTRGGRDEQYF
DNA: TGTGCCACCACCCGGGGGGGGAGGGACGAGCAGTACTTC

V: TRBV5-1
J: TRBJ2-7
D: TRBD1
size: -
CDR3: CASSLEGQGIYEQYF
DNA: TGCGCCAGCAGCTTGGAAGGACAGGGCATCTACGAGCAGTACTTC

V: TRBV24-1
J: TRBJ1-5
D: -
size: -
CDR3: CATSTWDQPQHF
DNA: TGTGCCACCAGTACCTGGGATCAGCCCCAGCATTTT

V: TRBV13
J: TRBJ2-3
D: TRBD2
size: -
CDR3: CASSLVWTSGTTSTDTQYF
DNA: TGTGCCAGCAGCTTAGTTTGGACTAGCGGTACGACTAGCACAGATACGCAGTATTTT

V: TRBV7-9
J: TRBJ1-4
D: TRBD1
size: -
CDR3: CASSLRQGGNEKLFF
DNA: TGTGCCAGCAGCCTACGACAGGGGGGTAATGAAAAACTGTTTTTT

V: TRBV9
J: TRBJ1-3
D: -
size: -
CDR3: CASSAGAIIGNTIYF
DNA: TGTGCCAGCAGCGCGGGTGCAATAATCGGAAACACCATATATTTT

V: TRBV6-4
J: TRBJ1-2
D: -
size: few
CDR3: CASKGVYGYTF
DNA: TGTGCCAGCAAGGGGGTCTATGGCTACACCTTC

V: TRBV20-1
J: TRBJ2-7
D: TRBD2
size: -
CDR3: CSASPSGRYEQYF
DNA: TGCAGTGCTAGTCCTAGCGGGAGATACGAGCAGTACTTC

V: TRBV30
J: TRBJ1-1
D: -
size: once
CDR3: CAWSVGASEAFF
DNA: TGTGCCTGGAGTGTAGGTGCCAGTGAAGCTTTCTTT

V: TRBV28
J: TRBJ2-7
D: -
size: -
CDR3: CASRSGGHEQYF
DNA: TGTGCCAGCAGGTCCGGGGGGCACGAGCAGTACTTC

V: TRBV11-2
J: TRBJ1-1
D: TRBD1
size: -
CDR3: CASSPTGSGTEAFF
DNA: TGTGCCAGCAGCCCGACAGGGTCCGGTACTGAAGCTTTCTTT

V: TRBV2
J: TRBJ2-5
D: -
size: -
CDR3: CASSYLETQYF
DNA: TGTGCCAGCAGCTATCTAGAGACCCAGTACTTC

V: TRBV7-2
J: TRBJ1-2
D: -
size: -
CDR3: CASSLGARANYGYTF
DNA: TGTGCCAGCAGCTTAGGAGCCAGAGCTAACTATGGCTACACCTTC

V: TRBV30
J: TRBJ2-7
D: -
size: -
CDR3: CAWRTSGGLLEQYF
DNA: TGTGCCTGGAGGACCTCCGGGGGCCTTTTGGAGCAGTACTTC

V: TRBV7-9
J: TRBJ2-7
D: -
size: -
CDR3: CASSQGRSYEQYF
DNA: TGTGCCAGCAGTCAGGGCCGCTCCTACGAGCAGTACTTC

V: TRBV3-1/TRBV3-2
J: TRBJ1-1
D: -
size: -
CDR3: CASSQDRVRTEAFF
DNA: TGTGCCAGCAGCCAAGACAGGGTGCGCACTGAAGCTTTCTTT

V: TRBV7-6
J: TRBJ2-7
D: TRBD1
size: -
CDR3: CASSSYLTGGAYEQYF
DNA: TGTGCCAGCAGCTCATACTTGACAGGGGGGGCCTACGAGCAGTACTTC

V: TRBV2
J: TRBJ2-5
D: -
size: -
CDR3: CASSVESRETQYF
DNA: TGTGCCAGCAGTGTGGAAAGTCGAGAGACCCAGTACTTC

V: TRBV30
J: TRBJ2-7
D: -
size: -
CDR3: CAWSGYTPYEQYF
DNA: TGTGCCTGGAGTGGATATACCCCCTACGAGCAGTACTTC

V: TRBV3-1/TRBV3-2
J: TRBJ1-2
D: -
size: -
CDR3: CASSRSGQLKVGYTF
DNA: TGTGCCAGCAGCCGTTCGGGGCAGCTGAAGGTGGGCTACACCTTC

V: TRBV9
J: TRBJ2-1
D: -
size: once
CDR3: CASSRNYNEQFF
DNA: TGTGCCAGCAGCCGAAATTACAATGAGCAGTTCTTC

V: TRBV7-2
J: TRBJ1-5
D: TRBD1
size: -
CDR3: CASSATGWKNQPQHF
DNA: TGTGCCAGCAGCGCGACAGGGTGGAAGAATCAGCCCCAGCATTTT

V: TRBV12-3/TRBV12-4
J: TRBJ1-2
D: TRBD1
size: once
CDR3: CASSLSPGQSISF
DNA: TGTGCCAGCAGTTTATCCCCGGGACAGAGTATCTCCTTC

V: TRBV2
J: TRBJ1-2
D: TRBD1
size: -
CDR3: CASNSDRDGYTF
DNA: TGTGCCAGCAACTCCGACAGGGATGGCTACACCTTC

V: TRBV15
J: TRBJ2-3
D: -
size: -
CDR3: CATSRGTSRFTDTQYF
DNA: TGTGCCACCAGCAGAGGGACTTCACGTTTCACAGATACGCAGTATTTT

V: TRBV6-1
J: TRBJ2-7
D: -
size: -
CDR3: CASSEVSGWWYEQYF
DNA: TGTGCCAGCAGTGAAGTCTCAGGGTGGTGGTACGAGCAGTACTTC

V: TRBV15
J: TRBJ2-2
D: -
size: -
CDR3: CATSGNRATGELFF
DNA: TGTGCCACCAGCGGAAACAGGGCGACCGGGGAGCTGTTTTTT

V: TRBV30
J: TRBJ2-6
D: TRBD2
size: -
CDR3: CAWRGGLAKSGANVLTF
DNA: TGTGCCTGGAGGGGCGGACTAGCGAAGTCTGGGGCCAACGTCCTGACTTTC

V: TRBV3-1/TRBV3-2
J: TRBJ1-2
D: TRBD1
size: -
CDR3: CASSQVGGGVYGYTF
DNA: TGTGCCAGCAGCCAAGTCGGAGGGGGCGTCTATGGCTACACCTTC

V: TRBV5-4
J: TRBJ2-7
D: TRBD1
size: -
CDR3: CASSLDRGVPYEQYF
DNA: TGTGCCAGCAGCTTGGACAGGGGGGTCCCCTACGAGCAGTACTTC

V: TRBV6-2/TRBV6-3
J: TRBJ1-6
D: -
size: -
CDR3: CASSRVSYNSPLHF
DNA: TGTGCCAGCAGCAGGGTGTCCTATAATTCACCCCTCCACTTT

V: TRBV2
J: TRBJ2-7
D: TRBD2
size: -
CDR3: CASQTPGKREPHEQYF
DNA: TGTGCCAGCCAAACCCCGGGAAAGCGGGAGCCCCACGAGCAGTACTTC

V: TRBV7-9
J: TRBJ1-3
D: -
size: -
CDR3: CASSLRTSGSGNTIYF
DNA: TGTGCCAGCAGCTTAAGGACAAGTGGCTCTGGAAACACCATATATTTT

V: TRBV2
J: TRBJ1-4
D: -
size: -
CDR3: CASSEASVLVGEKLFF
DNA: TGTGCCAGCAGTGAAGCGTCGGTCCTCGTAGGGGAAAAACTGTTTTTT

V: TRBV2
J: TRBJ2-7
D: TRBD2
size: -
CDR3: CASGGLAGYEQYF
DNA: TGTGCCAGTGGAGGACTAGCGGGCTACGAGCAGTACTTC

V: TRBV15
J: TRBJ2-7
D: -
size: -
CDR3: CATSRDTTYEQYF
DNA: TGTGCCACCAGCAGAGATACTACCTACGAGCAGTACTTC

V: TRBV7-9
J: TRBJ2-7
D: -
size: -
CDR3: CASSSTPLEEYF
DNA: TGTGCCAGCAGCTCGACACCCTTGGAGGAGTACTTC

V: TRBV19
J: TRBJ1-1
D: -
size: -
CDR3: CASSYSGWSEAFF
DNA: TGTGCCAGTAGTTATAGTGGTTGGAGTGAAGCTTTCTTT

V: TRBV27
J: TRBJ2-1
D: TRBD2
size: once
CDR3: CASRAELAGVSYNEQFF
DNA: TGTGCCAGCAGAGCAGAGCTAGCGGGGGTATCCTACAATGAGCAGTTCTTC

V: TRBV4-1
J: TRBJ1-6
D: TRBD1
size: -
CDR3: CASSQLGETGELGSPLHF
DNA: TGCGCCAGCAGCCAACTTGGGGAAACAGGGGAACTCGGGTCACCCCTCCACTTT

V: TRBV29-1
J: TRBJ1-4
D: -
size: -
CDR3: CSVFLQGGYEKLFF
DNA: TGCAGCGTTTTTCTCCAGGGCGGTTATGAAAAACTGTTTTTT

V: TRBV2
J: TRBJ1-4
D: TRBD1
size: -
CDR3: CASSEARAGGEKLFF
DNA: TGTGCCAGCAGTGAAGCCCGGGCAGGGGGTGAAAAACTGTTTTTT

V: TRBV5-5
J: TRBJ1-5
D: -
size: -
CDR3: CASSLGGYNQPQHF
DNA: TGTGCCAGCAGCTTGGGGGGGTACAATCAGCCCCAGCATTTT

V: TRBV12-5
J: TRBJ2-3
D: -
size: -
CDR3: CASQVIRTDTQYF
DNA: TGTGCTAGTCAGGTTATTCGCACAGATACGCAGTATTTT

V: TRBV27
J: TRBJ1-1
D: -
size: -
CDR3: CASSISGMNTEAFF
DNA: TGTGCCAGCAGTATCTCGGGTATGAACACTGAAGCTTTCTTT

V: TRBV6-6
J: TRBJ1-2
D: -
size: -
CDR3: CASSYSTMYTF
DNA: TGTGCCAGCAGTTACTCGACGATGTACACCTTC

V: TRBV5-1
J: TRBJ2-7
D: -
size: -
CDR3: CASSSRELNEQYF
DNA: TGCGCCAGCAGCTCTAGAGAACTCAACGAGCAGTACTTC

V: TRBV28
J: TRBJ2-3
D: TRBD2
size: -
CDR3: CASSFLAGALLDTQYF
DNA: TGTGCCAGCAGTTTCCTAGCGGGGGCCCTTCTTGATACGCAGTATTTT

V: TRBV11-2
J: TRBJ2-7
D: TRBD1
size: -
CDR3: CASSLTSTGVGYEQYF
DNA: TGTGCCAGCAGCTTGACCTCAACAGGGGTGGGCTACGAGCAGTACTTC

V: TRBV30
J: TRBJ1-4
D: -
size: -
CDR3: CAWRLTGNEKLFF
DNA: TGTGCCTGGAGATTGACGGGGAATGAAAAACTGTTTTTT

V: TRBV24-1
J: TRBJ2-5
D: TRBD2
size: -
CDR3: CATSDLAGGETQYF
DNA: TGTGCCACCAGTGATTTGGCGGGAGGAGAGACCCAGTACTTC

V: TRBV5-6
J: TRBJ1-4
D: -
size: few
CDR3: CASSLGGAIKWFF
DNA: TGTGCCAGCAGCTTGGGGGGGGCCATAAAATGGTTTTTT

V: TRBV13
J: TRBJ2-3
D: -
size: -
CDR3: CASSWSGPDTQYF
DNA: TGTGCCAGCAGCTGGTCAGGGCCAGATACGCAGTATTTT

V: TRBV11-2
J: TRBJ2-7
D: -
size: -
CDR3: CASSPRRDTTYEQYF
DNA: TGTGCCAGCAGCCCCCGCCGGGACACAACCTACGAGCAGTACTTC

V: TRBV19
J: TRBJ2-7
D: TRBD2
size: -
CDR3: CASSVPGLAGSYEQYF
DNA: TGTGCCAGTAGTGTCCCTGGACTAGCGGGGTCCTACGAGCAGTACTTC

V: TRBV19
J: TRBJ1-2
D: -
size: -
CDR3: CASSTPGTVNGYTF
DNA: TGTGCCAGCAGCACTCCCGGGACTGTTAATGGCTACACCTTC

V: TRBV11-1
J: TRBJ1-1
D: -
size: -
CDR3: CASSRGAMNTEAFF
DNA: TGTGCCAGCAGCCGAGGAGCTATGAACACTGAAGCTTTCTTT

V: TRBV15
J: TRBJ2-3
D: -
size: -
CDR3: CATSRGQGGIDTQYF
DNA: TGTGCCACCAGCAGAGGTCAGGGGGGGATAGATACGCAGTATTTT